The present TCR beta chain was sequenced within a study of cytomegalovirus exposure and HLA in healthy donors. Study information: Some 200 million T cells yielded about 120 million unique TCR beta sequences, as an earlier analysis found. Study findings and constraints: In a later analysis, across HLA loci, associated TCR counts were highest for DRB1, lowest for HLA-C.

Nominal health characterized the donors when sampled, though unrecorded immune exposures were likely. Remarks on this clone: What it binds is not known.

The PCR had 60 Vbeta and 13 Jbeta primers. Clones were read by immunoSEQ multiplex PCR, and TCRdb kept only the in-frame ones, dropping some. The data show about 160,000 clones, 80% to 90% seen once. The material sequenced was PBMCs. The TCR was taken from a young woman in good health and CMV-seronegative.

CDR3 coding DNA: TGTGCCAGCAGTGGCCGGGACAGGTTATCCTACGAGCAGTACTTC. Amino acids: CASSGRDRLSYEQYF. The J gene is TRBJ2-7, the V gene TRBV28; 8 bases match TRBD1. Germline V gene data show CDR1 as MDHEN and CDR2 as SYDVKM. The V segment lost 5 bases and the J segment 1 base; nucleotides outside the gene matches: 7. The CDR3 totals 15 residues.